This T cell receptor (beta chain) derives from a study of vaccination and CD4 T cells after COVID-19. V shed 5 bases and J 10 bases; nucleotides not matched to a gene: 8. The CDR3 extends over 14 amino acids. Sequencing of DNA taken from cultured CD4+ T cells relied on the Oncomine TCR Beta short-read assay. Using the QIAamp micro DNA kit, genomic DNA was extracted from the CD4+ T cells that had been cultured. One entry per CDR3 protein, called by TCRdb with MiXCR from the PCR reads. In the table there are about 10,000 distinct CDR3 sequences, roughly 34% of which are singletons. A word on this clonotype: No antigen is known for it.

Treatment specified: roughly ten-day PBMC culture with coronavirus spike peptide pools or control peptides (ViraFEST assay). These CD4+ T cells came from an unexposed donor, sampled before the COVID-19 pandemic (2011-2018). This chain connects TRBV12-3 or TRBV12-4 to TRBJ1-1, with TRBD1 matching 12 bases. The origin of this receptor is a human donor in good health. Source material: CD4+ T cells from blood, cultured in vitro. The CDR3 DNA reads as TGTGCCAGCAGTCCCTGGGGACAGGGGGCAGGAGCTTTCTTT. This translates into CASSPWGQGAGAFF.